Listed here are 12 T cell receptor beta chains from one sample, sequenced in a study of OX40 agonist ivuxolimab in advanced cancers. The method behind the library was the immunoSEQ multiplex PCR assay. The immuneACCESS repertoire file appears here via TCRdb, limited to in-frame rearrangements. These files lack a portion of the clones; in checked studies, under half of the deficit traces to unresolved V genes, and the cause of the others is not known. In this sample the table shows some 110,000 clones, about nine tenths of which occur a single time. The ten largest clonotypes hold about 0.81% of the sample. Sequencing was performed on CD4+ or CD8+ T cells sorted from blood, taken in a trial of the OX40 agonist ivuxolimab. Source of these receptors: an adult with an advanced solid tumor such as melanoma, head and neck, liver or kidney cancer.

The CDR3 loop reads CASSRGQGDYEQYF. Written as DNA, the CDR3 is TGTGCCAGCAGTCGAGGACAGGGGGACTACGAGCAGTACTTC. This chain links TRBV6-5 with TRBJ2-7; 10 bases map to TRBD1. Germline V gene lookup returns CDR1 MNHEY and CDR2 SVGAGI. The CDR3 extends over 14 amino acids. V gave up 5 bases and J gave up 3 bases; unmatched junction bases: 4.

CDR3 sequence reads: CASGPTDSFSSGANVLTF. In DNA form, the CDR3 reads TGCGCCAGCGGACCGACAGACAGCTTCAGCTCTGGGGCCAACGTCCTGACTTTC. This chain joins TRBV5-1 and TRBJ2-6; D perhaps matches TRBD1 (5 bases). The ends were cut back, 7 bases at V and 0 bases at J, with 20 bases in the middle. Germline CDR1 SGHRS, CDR2 YFSETQ. CDR3 length: 18 residues.

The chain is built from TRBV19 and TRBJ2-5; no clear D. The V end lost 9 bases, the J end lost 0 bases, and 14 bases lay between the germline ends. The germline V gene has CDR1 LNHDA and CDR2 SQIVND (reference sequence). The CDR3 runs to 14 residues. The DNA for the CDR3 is TGTGCCAGCTCCCGAGCGAGGTACCAAGAGACCCAGTACTTC. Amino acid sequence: CASSRARYQETQYF.

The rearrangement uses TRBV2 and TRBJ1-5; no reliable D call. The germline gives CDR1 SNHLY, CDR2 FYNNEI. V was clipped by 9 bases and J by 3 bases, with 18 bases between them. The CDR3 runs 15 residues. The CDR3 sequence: CASTFYEVDNQPQHF. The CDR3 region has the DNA TGTGCCAGTACCTTTTACGAGGTCGACAATCAGCCCCAGCATTTT.

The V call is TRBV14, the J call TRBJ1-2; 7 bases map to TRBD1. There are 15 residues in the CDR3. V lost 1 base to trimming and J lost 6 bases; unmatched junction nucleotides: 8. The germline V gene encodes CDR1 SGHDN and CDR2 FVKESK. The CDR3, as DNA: TGTGCCAGCAGCCAAGTAGGACAGGCGGGGGATGGCTACACCTTC. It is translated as CASSQVGQAGDGYTF.

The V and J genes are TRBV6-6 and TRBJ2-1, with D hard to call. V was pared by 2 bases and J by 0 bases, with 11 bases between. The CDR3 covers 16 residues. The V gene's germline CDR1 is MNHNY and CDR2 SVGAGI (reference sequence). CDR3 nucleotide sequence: TGTGCCAGCAGTTACCCTCGTGCAGACTCCTACAATGAGCAGTTCTTC. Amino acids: CASSYPRADSYNEQFF.

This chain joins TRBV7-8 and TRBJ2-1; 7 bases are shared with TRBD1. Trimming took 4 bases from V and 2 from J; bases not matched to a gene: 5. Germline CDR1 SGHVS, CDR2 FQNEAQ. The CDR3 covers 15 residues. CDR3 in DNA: TGTGCCAGCAGCTATCCGGGACAGCCCTACAATGAGCAGTTCTTC. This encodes CASSYPGQPYNEQFF.

As DNA, the CDR3 is TGTGCCAGCAGTTCCCCTTCCTTTTCCAGGGGGCGCAGTTCAAGTTATGGCTACACCTTC. Translation: CASSSPSFSRGRSSSYGYTF. The rearrangement joins TRBV28 to TRBJ1-2; 8 nucleotides align to TRBD1. This CDR3 is built from 20 residues. CDR1 is MDHEN and CDR2 is SYDVKM in the germline V gene. The trim removed 4 bases at V and 5 bases at J, leaving 24 bases unmatched.

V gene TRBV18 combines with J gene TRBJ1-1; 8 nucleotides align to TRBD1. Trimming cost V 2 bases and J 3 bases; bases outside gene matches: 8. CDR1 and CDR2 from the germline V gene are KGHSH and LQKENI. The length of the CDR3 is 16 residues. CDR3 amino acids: CASSPRQGLEDTEAFF. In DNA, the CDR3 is TGTGCCAGCTCACCAAGACAGGGGTTAGAGGACACTGAAGCTTTCTTT.

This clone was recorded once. The CDR3 DNA is TGCGCCAGCAGCTTGGGGTTCTCGACAGCTCTCAGGGCCAGCCCTGCTTACGAGCAGTACTTC. The encoded protein is CASSLGFSTALRASPAYEQYF. The chain carries TRBV5-1 and TRBJ2-7, with D perhaps matching TRBD1 (5 bases). V lost 0 bases and J 4 bases, leaving 32 bases between the germline ends. This CDR3 region has 21 residues. Germline lookup yields CDR1 SGHRS and CDR2 YFSETQ.

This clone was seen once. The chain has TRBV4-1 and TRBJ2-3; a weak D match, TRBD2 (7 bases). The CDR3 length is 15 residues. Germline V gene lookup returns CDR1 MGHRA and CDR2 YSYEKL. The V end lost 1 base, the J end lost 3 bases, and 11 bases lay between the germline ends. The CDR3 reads CASSQAGGRTDTQYF. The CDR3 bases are TGCGCCAGCAGCCAAGCGGGGGGCCGAACAGATACGCAGTATTTT.

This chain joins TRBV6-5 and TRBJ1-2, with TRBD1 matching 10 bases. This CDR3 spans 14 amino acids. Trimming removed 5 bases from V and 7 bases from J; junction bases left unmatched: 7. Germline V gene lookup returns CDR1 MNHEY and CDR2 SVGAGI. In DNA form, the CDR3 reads TGTGCCAGCAGTCGCCGGGACAGGGGTGGTGGCTACACCTTC. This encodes CASSRRDRGGGYTF.